Sequencing of this T cell receptor (beta chain) was carried out in a study of CD8 T cells in ankylosing spondylitis. This clonotype was counted at least ten times. Its antigen is still unknown. Germline CDR1 is SGHKS and CDR2 is YYEKEE (reference sequence). This CDR3 contains 16 residues. V was clipped by 4 bases and J by 0 bases, with 16 bases between them. Library preparation for TCR beta used quantitative 5'-RACE with molecular barcodes. TCRdb ran MiXCR on the 5' RACE reads and lists one entry per CDR3 protein. The data show 200,000 to 300,000 distinct CDR3 sequences, roughly a quarter seen once. Notes on the study in general: In ankylosing spondylitis blood, a motif of eight highly homologous TCR beta variants appeared characteristic. Earlier work had already found some motif variants in reactive arthritis synovial fluid and blood.

The chain employs TRBV5-5 and TRBJ1-1; D is undetermined. The sequenced sample consisted of blood, either unsorted or a sorted T cell fraction (not recorded which). The receptor comes from a male donor with ankylosing spondylitis or in good health (not recorded which). CDR3: CASSPSTDHMNTEAFF. The CDR3 coding sequence is TGTGCCAGCAGCCCCTCGACGGATCACATGAACACTGAAGCTTTCTTT.